The clone carrying this T cell receptor beta chain was seen once. The antigen is not known. This record belongs to a study of blood T cells in healthy people across ages. General study findings and limits: PBMC samples, being unsorted, prevented any conclusive comparison of naive and antigen-experienced cells.

Germline CDR1 and CDR2: DFQATT and SNEGSKA (reference sequence). CDR3 length equals 17 residues. The authors ran a second PCR of roughly 6 to 12 cycles using a sample-barcoded 5' primer and a J-beta primer mix. TCRdb ran MiXCR on the 5' RACE reads and lists one entry per CDR3 protein. Seen here are 780,000 or so distinct CDR3 sequences, more than 50% observed once, and the top ten hold roughly 24%. J is TRBJ2-1 and V is TRBV20-1; weak D call: TRBD2 (6 bases). The end of the DNA fits TRBJ2-7 better, so the J call may be wrong. Sequenced material: blood. This sequence was found in a man aged 35 to 55 in good health. In DNA form, the CDR3 reads TGCAGTGCTAGAGATTATAGGGATAGCGGCTCCTACAATGAGCAGTACTTC. Protein sequence: CSARDYRDSGSYNEQYF.